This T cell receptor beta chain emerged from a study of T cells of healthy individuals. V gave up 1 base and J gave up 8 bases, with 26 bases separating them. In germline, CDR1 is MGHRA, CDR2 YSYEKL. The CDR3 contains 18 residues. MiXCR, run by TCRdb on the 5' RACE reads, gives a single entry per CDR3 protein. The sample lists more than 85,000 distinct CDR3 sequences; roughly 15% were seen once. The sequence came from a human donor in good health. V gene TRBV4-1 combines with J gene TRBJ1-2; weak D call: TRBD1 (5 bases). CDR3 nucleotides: TGCGCCAGCAGCCAAGTCCCCGGGGCTCAGGGAGGCGGGGGAGGCTACACCTTC. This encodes CASSQVPGAQGGGGGYTF.